This entry features one T cell receptor (beta chain) sequence. No antigen is known for it. A much more abundant neighbour one base away suggests this may be a read error. This record belongs to a study of blood T cells in healthy people across ages (dated by TCRdb to the mid-2010s). For the study in its entirety: In model experiments, template switching captured roughly one uniquely barcoded TCR beta cDNA molecule for every two T cells. To avoid experimental bias, donors of different ages were spread randomly across the sequencing lanes. Four age groups were formed from the donors: young (average approximately 15 years), middle-aged (approximately 39), aged (62) and long-lived (roughly 88). Using deep sequencing normalized with unique cDNA molecular identifiers, the study measured how TCR beta repertoire diversity changes with age. Using the same blood draw, the study looked at two additional independent replicas of 1 million unique cDNA reads for two donors, one aged 18 to 30 and the other aged 80 or older.

The donors were roughly 40 Caucasian individuals from Russia, aged roughly 6 to 95 years, who were systemically healthy. About 9.1 milliliters of peripheral blood were collected from each donor into EDTA-treated Vacutainer tubes. Ficoll-Paque density-gradient centrifugation was used to isolate PBMCs, with at least 6.5 million per sample. Total RNA was extracted from PBMCs with Trizol reagent, with at least 6 micrograms obtained per sample. The percentages of naive CD45RAhigh/CD27high T cells were determined by flow cytometry on a PBMC aliquot from every donor. General conclusions and limits of the study: Estimates of total diversity based on one million sequenced T cells were considered lower bounds and underestimates. Observed TCR beta diversity per million T cells fell roughly linearly with age, and a significant reduction was already apparent by age around 36. The CMV infection status of donors was not known, potentially confounding age-related changes in expanded clonotypes. The long-lived group showed more naive CD4+ T cells, fewer expanded clones and increased TCR diversity than the aged group, suggesting age selection. Bulk unsorted PBMC profiling prevented conclusive comparison of naive and antigen-experienced compartments. There was a strong correlation between observed TCR beta diversity and the percentage of naive T cells measured by flow cytometry.

Library preparation employed 5' RACE. These reads were obtained on an Illumina HiSeq 2500. A second PCR of roughly 6 to 12 cycles was performed with a sample-barcoded 5' primer and a J-beta primer mix. A template-switch 5' adaptor carrying 12 random nucleotides introduced a unique molecular identifier onto each TCR beta cDNA molecule. Each sample yielded at least 2.5 million CDR3-containing paired-end reads. The Mint cDNA synthesis kit, primed by a TRBC-specific oligonucleotide, was used to synthesize first-strand cDNA from all RNA. After uracil-DNA glycosylase treatment, a first 18-cycle PCR used universal primers M1SS and BC2_uni_R on all cDNA. From the authors' description of their analysis: For normalization, 1 million high-quality reads were randomly selected from each sample, with every read carrying a distinct molecular identifier. Reads sharing molecular identifiers were discarded rather than binned into consensus sequences. MiTCR, with a Q25 quality threshold and the strictest error-elimination algorithm, was used for CDR3 identification, clonotype clustering and error correction. A nonparametric unseen species model with Euler transformation was used to estimate lower-bound total TCR beta diversity. TCRdb ran its own pipeline on the public reads, namely fastp trimming at Q25 and MiXCR clone calling, and kept in-frame beta chains. CDR3 protein duplicates are merged, each entry listing the most common genes and DNA. The V and J calls shown here were made by TCRdb, not taken from the authors' results. The sample table lists roughly 800,000 distinct CDR3 sequences, 58% of them with a count of one. The ten largest clones represent approximately 20% of the sample.

The germline V gene (reference sequence) gives CDR1 as SSHAT and CDR2 as FNYEAQ. Spanning cysteine to phenylalanine, the CDR3 consists of 13 amino acids. CDR3 DNA only is kept here, 39 bases in frame from base 1. Sequenced: blood. This sequence originates from a man aged 30 to 45 in good health. The chain is encoded by TRBV7-7 joined to TRBJ2-5; confidence is insufficient to name the D gene. The nucleotides read TGTGCTAGCAGCGTAGGTTACGGGGAGACCCAGTACTTC. Its protein is CASSVGYGETQYF.